This TCR beta chain was profiled in a study of human T cells and chemical hapten exposure. TCRdb used MiXCR to reprocess the RACE reads, holding one entry per CDR3 protein. This repertoire shows tens of thousands of distinct CDR3 sequences, about an eighth found once; its top ten account for about 5.7%. As concerns this clonotype: Its antigen is still unknown.

Time point meaning: patch test 3, about 24 weeks after DPC sensitization. Treatment indicated: therapeutic diphenylcyclopropenone sensitization with weekly scalp DPC. Study results and caveats: Controls formed significantly fewer large CDR3 similarity clusters than expanded TCRs did.

The sample consisted of whole blood, taken in connection with sensitization to the hapten diphenylcyclopropenone (DPC). The sequence was obtained from a woman in her 50s with alopecia areata. Some clones in this sample may be carry-over from other donors' samples.

The CDR3 protein is CASSAYLGVFVPLHF. CDR3 DNA: TGTGCCAGCAGTGCATACTTGGGTGTTTTTGTACCCCTCCACTTT. The chain uses TRBV27 and TRBJ1-6; no clear D. Looked up from germline, CDR1 is MNHEY and CDR2 is SMNVEV (reference sequence). Trimming pared 5 bases from V and 12 bases from J, leaving 20 bases between. This CDR3 spans 15 amino acids.